The rows below give T cell receptor beta chains drawn from one sample of a study of blood T cell repertoires in COVID-19. Using immunoSEQ multiplex PCR, the repertoire was profiled, and TCRdb retains in-frame clones only, with some absent. The sample consists of 35,000 to 40,000 clones, approximately 80% of them appearing once. Sample: peripheral blood. These receptors were taken from a man aged 70-80 years with acute or convalescent COVID-19. CDR3s include the opening cysteine and the closing phenylalanine or tryptophan. Fields, in order: CDR3 length, D gene, clone size, V gene, J gene, CDR3 protein, CDR3 DNA. The D gene is left open where the match is weak. Not every row has a clone size; where given, it reads once, few, many or a size class.

14	-	-	TRBV5-1	TRBJ1-1	CASSPDRLNTEAFF	TGCGCCAGCAGCCCAGACAGACTGAACACTGAAGCTTTCTTT
14	-	-	TRBV5-6	TRBJ1-2	CASSLGGLNYGYTF	TGTGCCAGCAGTTTAGGGGGACTAAACTATGGCTACACCTTC
16	-	-	TRBV7-9	TRBJ2-6	CASSLAVPTGANVLTF	TGTGCCAGCAGCTTAGCAGTCCCTACTGGGGCCAACGTCCTGACTTTC
14	-	-	TRBV19	TRBJ2-1	CASSIGPWDYEQFF	TGTGCCAGTAGTATAGGCCCTTGGGACTATGAGCAGTTCTTC
12	-	-	TRBV3-1/TRBV3-2	TRBJ2-7	CASSQTAYEQYF	TGTGCCAGCAGCCAAACGGCCTACGAGCAGTACTTC
15	TRBD2	-	TRBV11-3	TRBJ2-3	CASSRIAGAIDTQYF	TGTGCCAGCAGCCGGATAGCGGGAGCAATAGATACGCAGTATTTT
18	-	-	TRBV14	TRBJ1-1	CASSRNPPGGGLNTEAFF	TGTGCCAGCAGCCGAAACCCCCCTGGAGGAGGGTTGAACACTGAAGCTTTCTTT
15	-	-	TRBV7-9	TRBJ1-1	CASSHSREMNTEAFF	TGTGCCAGCAGCCATTCCCGGGAAATGAACACTGAAGCTTTCTTT
16	-	-	TRBV5-6	TRBJ1-2	CASSPSSRGLYYGYTF	TGTGCCAGCAGCCCCAGTTCCAGGGGCCTTTACTATGGCTACACCTTC
15	-	-	TRBV19	TRBJ1-2	CASSPERPPRPGYTF	TGTGCCAGTAGTCCAGAGCGACCCCCGCGGCCCGGCTACACCTTC
14	-	few	TRBV19	TRBJ1-2	CASLSAGVSYGYTF	TGTGCCAGCCTATCAGCAGGGGTTTCATATGGCTACACCTTC
14	-	-	TRBV9	TRBJ1-2	CASSVGGGDYGYTF	TGTGCCAGCAGCGTAGGCGGGGGCGACTATGGCTACACCTTC
13	TRBD2	-	TRBV10-3	TRBJ2-2	CATGLAGTGELFF	TGTGCCACGGGACTAGCGGGAACCGGGGAGCTGTTTTTT
13	-	-	TRBV7-9	TRBJ2-2	CASSITGTGELFF	TGTGCCAGCAGCATAACAGGGACCGGGGAGCTGTTTTTT
15	-	-	TRBV28	TRBJ1-5	CASSFNSDGNQPQHF	TGTGCCAGCAGTTTCAACAGTGACGGCAATCAGCCCCAGCATTTT
14	-	-	TRBV10-3	TRBJ2-5	CAISNTGGRETQYF	TGTGCCATCAGCAACACGGGGGGCCGAGAGACCCAGTACTTC